These 22 T cell receptor beta chains were sequenced from one sample in a study of control samples from healthy donors and cancer patients. Measured with immunoSEQ multiplex PCR; TCRdb has only the in-frame clones, and not every one. The sample holds some 48,000 clones; more than 85% are singletons and the top ten take 23%. Material for sequencing was PBMCs. Receptors originate from a woman between 45 and 65 years old with head and neck cancer.

The chain employs TRBV19 and TRBJ1-1; D not certain. V gave up 3 bases and J gave up 1 base, with 12 bases separating them. The CDR3 is 15 amino acids. Germline V CDR1 and CDR2: LNHDA, SQIVND (reference sequence). The CDR3 protein is CASSIMRDSNTEAFF. The DNA for the CDR3 is TGTGCCAGTAGTATTATGAGGGATTCGAACACTGAAGCTTTCTTT.

The rearrangement links TRBV5-1 to TRBJ1-2; D perhaps matches TRBD1 (5 bases). The V end lost 2 bases, the J end lost 4 bases, and 12 bases lay between the germline ends. CDR3 length: 14 residues. Germline V CDR1 and CDR2: SGHRS, YFSETQ. The CDR3 spells CASSFFRGGYGYTF. In DNA form, the CDR3 reads TGCGCCAGCAGCTTCTTTCGGGGGGGCTATGGCTACACCTTC.

This chain links TRBV11-2 with TRBJ2-3, with 10 bases aligning to TRBD2. V shed 5 bases, J shed 4 bases, and the junction held 6 bases outside the gene matches. The germline CDR1 and CDR2 sequences are SGHAT and FQNNGV. This CDR3 region has 15 residues. The CDR3 protein is CASSRSGGAPDTQYF. CDR3 nucleotides: TGTGCCAGCAGCCGGAGCGGGGGGGCCCCAGATACGCAGTATTTT.

The chain employs TRBV28 and TRBJ1-5; D gene uncertain. The CDR3 consists of 15 residues. The V end lost 6 bases, the J end lost 4 bases, and 16 bases lay between the germline ends. Per the germline V gene, CDR1 is MDHEN and CDR2 is SYDVKM. CDR3 nucleotides: TGTGCCAGCAGCCACGTGGAGGGAGGGAATCAGCCCCAGCATTTT. Protein sequence: CASSHVEGGNQPQHF.

The chain carries TRBV29-1 and TRBJ1-5; 7 bases line up with TRBD1. The CDR3 contains 13 residues. Germline CDR1 is SQVTM and CDR2 is ANQGSEA. V was pared by 4 bases and J by 7 bases, with 7 bases of the junction left unmatched. CDR3 DNA: TGCAGCGTTGGAACAGGGGACGAACAGCCCCAGCATTTT. Translating gives CSVGTGDEQPQHF.

V usage is TRBV12-3 or TRBV12-4 and J usage is TRBJ1-2; D is uncertain. V lost 5 bases to trimming and J lost 8 bases, with 15 bases between them. CDR3 length: 13 residues. In DNA form, the CDR3 reads TGTGCCAGCAGTGTCCGGGAGGCGCGAGGCTACACCTTC. It codes for CASSVREARGYTF.

This clone turned up a few times. The chain joins TRBV7-9 to TRBJ2-7, with D uncertain. There are 16 residues in the CDR3. The V gene lost 4 bases and the J gene lost 5 bases, with 21 bases spanning the gap. Looked up from germline, CDR1 is SEHNR and CDR2 is FQNEAQ (reference sequence). CDR3 in amino acids: CASSSRTLPVVDEQYF. CDR3 sequence (DNA): TGTGCCAGCAGCTCCAGGACCTTACCCGTCGTGGACGAGCAGTACTTC.

The CDR3 here is CASSLEETQYF. The CDR3, as DNA: TGTGCCAGCAGCTTAGAGGAGACCCAGTACTTC. The chain has TRBV2 and TRBJ2-5; D call uncertain. The CDR3 totals 11 residues. Germline values: CDR1 SNHLY, CDR2 FYNNEI. The V and J ends lost 6 bases and 5 bases respectively, with 7 bases between them.

V gene TRBV13 combines with J gene TRBJ2-1; the match to TRBD2 covers 11 bases. Germline V gene data show CDR1 as PRHDT and CDR2 as FYEKMQ (reference sequence). There are 17 residues in the CDR3. J gave up 7 bases and V 3 bases, and 11 bases lay outside the gene matches. CDR3 sequence (DNA): TGTGCCAGCAGCTTCCTTAGCGGGAGGGCCGCATTGAATGAGCAGTTCTTC. Translation gives CASSFLSGRAALNEQFF.

The V call is TRBV7-9, the J call TRBJ1-2; possibly TRBD1 for D (6 bases). V was pared by 4 bases and J by 8 bases, with 11 bases between. The CDR3 has 12 residues. Germline values: CDR1 SEHNR, CDR2 FQNEAQ (reference sequence). This chain's CDR3 is CASSSHRAGYTF. CDR3 DNA: TGTGCCAGCAGCTCCCACAGGGCAGGCTACACCTTC.

The chain links TRBV18 to TRBJ2-5, with D unclear. There are 14 residues in the CDR3. V was trimmed by 1 base and J by 1 base, leaving 7 bases between them. Looked up from germline, CDR1 is KGHSH and CDR2 is LQKENI. The CDR3: CASSPREIQETQYF. Written as DNA, the CDR3 is TGTGCCAGCTCACCACGTGAGATCCAAGAGACCCAGTACTTC.

The chain has TRBV11-2 and TRBJ2-3; TRBD2 is a possible D gene (6 bases). V lost 1 base and J 4 bases, leaving 12 bases between the germline ends. CDR3 size: 15 residues. Germline V gene data show CDR1 as SGHAT and CDR2 as FQNNGV. CDR3 nucleotides: TGTGCCAGCAGCTTAGTGGTAGCGGAGTCAGATACGCAGTATTTT. It is translated as CASSLVVAESDTQYF.

The V call is TRBV28, the J call TRBJ1-2; D is possibly TRBD1 (5 bases). With 5 bases removed from V and 8 bases from J, the gap between germline ends came to 12 bases. This CDR3 region has 12 residues. Germline assignment: CDR1 MDHEN and CDR2 SYDVKM. CDR3: CASSLDTKGYTF. For the CDR3, the DNA is TGTGCCAGCAGTCTGGACACAAAGGGCTACACCTTC.

V and J are TRBV25-1 and TRBJ1-5; D not certain. CDR3 length: 14 amino acids. Germline V gene lookup returns CDR1 MGHDK and CDR2 SYGVNS. The V and J ends lost 7 bases and 5 bases respectively, with 15 bases between them. The CDR3, as DNA: TGTGCCAGCATTCCCACGCGTGTGTATCAGCCCCAGCATTTT. It is translated as CASIPTRVYQPQHF.

This chain connects TRBV27 to TRBJ2-1, with 9 bases lining up with TRBD1. CDR1 MNHEY and CDR2 SMNVEV come from the germline V gene (reference sequence). The V segment lost 7 bases and the J segment 8 bases; nucleotides outside the gene matches: 9. This CDR3 is built from 14 residues. The CDR3 DNA sequence: TGTGCCAGCACGAACAGGGGGCCCTTAGATGAGCAGTTCTTC. Translation gives CASTNRGPLDEQFF.

V gene TRBV28 combines with J gene TRBJ2-5; maybe TRBD2 (6 bases). Trimming took off 4 bases at V and 1 base at J, with 19 bases between the two ends. Germline V lookup: CDR1 MDHEN, CDR2 SYDVKM. The CDR3 consists of 17 residues. DNA of the CDR3: TGTGCCAGCAGTTCCTCGGGACTCTCCTTTCTCCAAGAGACCCAGTACTTC. This encodes CASSSSGLSFLQETQYF.

The chain recombines TRBV24-1 with TRBJ1-3; D remains ambiguous. The CDR3 contains 15 residues. Germline V gene lookup returns CDR1 KGHDR and CDR2 SFDVKD. The V gene lost 3 bases and the J gene lost 0 bases, with 8 bases spanning the gap. CDR3 nucleotides: TGTGCCACCAGTGATAGCGGCAGCTCTGGAAACACCATATATTTT. Its translation: CATSDSGSSGNTIYF.

The chain combines TRBV7-9 with TRBJ2-5, with D unresolved. Germline V lookup: CDR1 SEHNR, CDR2 FQNEAQ (reference sequence). Between the trimmed V and J ends, which lost 0 bases and 1 base, there was a span of 15 bases. The length of the CDR3 is 17 residues. The CDR3 region is CASSLAGSQYFQETQYF. CDR3 DNA sequence: TGTGCCAGCAGCTTAGCCGGGTCACAGTATTTCCAAGAGACCCAGTACTTC.

V and J are TRBV2 and TRBJ2-3, with D perhaps TRBD1 or TRBD2 (6 bases each). Trimming cost V 5 bases and J 2 bases, with 11 bases left between them. The CDR3 loop spans 14 amino acids. Germline CDR1 and CDR2: SNHLY and FYNNEI. The CDR3 loop is CASSPWGATDTQYF. Here the CDR3 DNA reads TGTGCCAGCAGTCCGTGGGGGGCCACAGATACGCAGTATTTT. Full variable domain (rest looked up from reference TRBV2 and TRBJ2-3): EPEVTQTPSHQVTQMGQEVILRCVPISNHLYFYWYRQILGQKVEFLVSFYNNEISEKSEIFDDQFSVERPDGSNFTLKIRSTKLEDSAMYFCASSPWGATDTQYFGPGTRLTVL.

The J gene is TRBJ1-4, the V gene TRBV4-2; 7 nucleotides line up with TRBD1. V shed 2 bases, J shed 4 bases, and the junction held 4 bases outside the gene matches. Germline assignment: CDR1 LGHNA and CDR2 YNFKEQ. The CDR3 has 15 residues. The CDR3 coding sequence is TGTGCCAGCAGCCAATCGGGACAGAATAATGAAAAACTGTTTTTT. Amino acid sequence: CASSQSGQNNEKLFF.

This clone was observed once. V gene TRBV2 combines with J gene TRBJ1-6, with 8 bases lining up with TRBD1. Germline CDR1 and CDR2: SNHLY and FYNNEI. This CDR3 contains 15 residues. The ends lost 5 bases at V and 3 bases at J; junction bases unmatched: 3. The chain's CDR3 is CASSTGGLYNSPLHF. The CDR3 DNA is TGTGCCAGCAGTACAGGGGGACTCTATAATTCACCCCTCCACTTT.

This clone was observed once. V and J are TRBV5-1 and TRBJ2-7; 7 bases line up with TRBD1. The CDR3 covers 17 residues. CDR1 is SGHRS and CDR2 is YFSETQ in the germline V gene. The V segment lost 4 bases and the J segment 2 bases; nucleotides outside the gene matches: 15. The CDR3, as DNA: TGCGCCAGCAGCCCACTCCTACAGGGGCCCACGACCTACGAGCAGTACTTC. Translating it yields CASSPLLQGPTTYEQYF.